This T cell receptor beta chain was retrieved from a study of blood T cells in healthy people across ages. Whole-study findings and limits: Lack of knowledge of donor CMV status possibly confounded expanded clonotype changes. Unsorted PBMC material precluded a definitive naive versus antigen-experienced comparison.

Concerning this clonotype: The antigen is not known.

The CDR3 spans 15 residues. Germline CDR1 SGHRS, CDR2 YFSETQ. V was pared by 3 bases and J by 2 bases, with 13 bases between. Then a second PCR, running about 6 to 12 cycles, was carried out with a sample-barcoded 5' primer and a J-beta primer mix. TCRdb recomputed calls from the 5' RACE reads with MiXCR, one row per CDR3 protein. The data contain approximately 730,000 distinct CDR3 sequences, roughly 50% of them singletons. This chain joins TRBV5-1 and TRBJ2-3; the D call may be TRBD1 or TRBD2 (5 bases each). The material sequenced was blood. This clonotype was sampled from an elderly man in good health. CDR3 residues: CASSSRDHPTDTQYF. CDR3 nucleotides: TGCGCCAGCAGCTCGAGGGACCACCCCACAGATACGCAGTATTTT.